The 9 T cell receptor beta chains presented below share a single source sample, sequenced in a study of cytomegalovirus exposure and HLA in healthy donors. 60 Vbeta and 13 Jbeta primers were used in PCR. Some clones are missing from TCRdb's copy, which holds only in-frame ones; the method was immunoSEQ multiplex PCR. Found here are about 130,000 clones, about 85% of them singletons; the top ten hold under 8.5%. Sequenced: PBMCs. These receptors all stem from a woman younger than 45 in good health and CMV-seropositive.

This chain joins TRBV7-3 and TRBJ2-3, with TRBD2 identical over 9 bases. This CDR3 spans 15 amino acids. The ends lost 2 bases at V and 8 bases at J; junction bases unmatched: 8. Germline V CDR1 and CDR2: SGHTA, FQGTGA. The CDR3 sequence is CASSLETSGRGTQYF. CDR3 DNA: TGTGCCAGCAGCTTAGAGACTAGCGGCCGCGGTACGCAGTATTTT.

This clone is a singleton in its sample. The chain recombines TRBV11-2 with TRBJ2-3; no clear D. CDR3 length equals 14 residues. The V gene's germline CDR1 is SGHAT and CDR2 FQNNGV. V was cut by 4 bases and J by 8 bases, with 16 bases left in between. CDR3 DNA: TGTGCCAGCAGCTCCAGCCCTAGTTCGAGTACGCAGTATTTT. It encodes CASSSSPSSSTQYF.

The chain employs TRBV12-5 and TRBJ1-1; 10 nucleotides align to TRBD1. The V gene end was trimmed by 1 base and the J gene end by 10 bases; junction bases not matched to a gene: 15. CDR3 size: 17 residues. CDR1 is LGHNT and CDR2 is FRNRAP in the germline V gene. The CDR3 reads CASGLGSPGQGKVRAFF. CDR3 nucleotide sequence: TGTGCTAGTGGTTTGGGGTCCCCGGGACAGGGGAAGGTTAGAGCTTTCTTT.

The rearrangement joins TRBV6-4 to TRBJ1-2; 10 bases line up with TRBD1. V shed 4 bases and J 3 bases; nucleotides not matched to a gene: 2. The CDR3 is 14 residues long. Germline values: CDR1 MRHNA, CDR2 SNTAGT. The CDR3 sequence: CASSVGTGDYGYTF. The DNA of the CDR3 is TGTGCCAGCAGTGTGGGGACAGGGGACTATGGCTACACCTTC.

The chain combines TRBV6-1 with TRBJ1-1; D unresolved. The CDR3 is 14 residues long. V lost 8 bases and J 4 bases, leaving 17 bases between the germline ends. The V gene's germline CDR1 is MNHNS and CDR2 SASEGT. CDR3 nucleotide sequence: TGTGCCAGCTGGGCGAATACGGGGAGCACTGAAGCTTTCTTT. Translating it yields CASWANTGSTEAFF.

This chain uses TRBV5-1 with TRBJ1-4; D is possibly TRBD1 (5 bases). Germline V gene sequence: CDR1 SGHRS, CDR2 YFSETQ. CDR3 length equals 15 residues. V gave up 0 bases and J gave up 4 bases, with 10 bases separating them. CDR3 DNA: TGCGCCAGCAGCTTGGGGGAAGGGGATAATGAAAAACTGTTTTTT. Residues: CASSLGEGDNEKLFF.

This clone was counted only a few times. The chain joins TRBV28 to TRBJ1-4; 7 nucleotides align to TRBD1. Looked up from germline, CDR1 is MDHEN and CDR2 is SYDVKM. After removal of 5 bases from V and 3 bases from J, the junction contained 6 bases not matched to a gene. The CDR3 is made up of 15 amino acids. This chain's CDR3 is CASSLTGASNEKLFF. CDR3 DNA sequence: TGTGCCAGCAGTCTCACAGGGGCCTCTAATGAAAAACTGTTTTTT.

The chain couples TRBV7-2 to TRBJ1-1, with D tentatively TRBD1 (5 bases). CDR1 and CDR2 from the germline V gene are SGHTA and FQGNSA. This CDR3 comprises 13 residues. Trimming stripped 6 bases from V and 11 bases from J, with 19 bases between. The CDR3 DNA follows: TGTGCCAGCAGTCTAATCCCGGGCCAGGGTGCTTTCTTT. Amino acids: CASSLIPGQGAFF.

V usage is TRBV30 and J usage is TRBJ2-1; the match to TRBD1 covers 7 bases. Germline V gene data show CDR1 as GTSNPN and CDR2 as SVGIG (reference sequence). V shed 1 base and J 4 bases; nucleotides not matched to a gene: 7. CDR3 length: 15 amino acids. The CDR3 here is CAWSGDSLVYNEQFF. The CDR3 coding sequence is TGTGCCTGGAGTGGGGACAGTTTGGTTTACAATGAGCAGTTCTTC.